This T cell receptor beta chain was retrieved from a study of T cell repertoires in cytomegalovirus infection. About the research overall: HLA-B-restricted CMV epitopes that are well studied, plus recently identified HLA-C-restricted ones, were used by the study. Matching HLA type, along with CMV infection, was indicated by public TCR beta signatures.

Study results and caveats: Cumulative public TCR beta family frequency identified CMV carriers with the relevant HLA. HLA-C-restricted CMV-specific TCR beta clonotypes were dominant in the ex vivo response.

Regarding this clonotype: Its antigen is unidentified.

MiXCR, applied by TCRdb to the reads, yields one record per CDR3 protein. The sample lists 800,000 to 950,000 distinct CDR3 sequences; approximately 32% were seen once. The input for sequencing was cultured CD8+ T cells from PBMCs, taken from culture after CMV antigen stimulation. This clonotype was obtained from a human donor in good health (CMV status not recorded). Some clones in this sample may be carry-over from other donors' samples.

The CDR3 loop reads CASSQAEAPQPQHF. The CDR3 DNA reads as TGCGCCAGCAGCCAAGCAGAGGCTCCTCAGCCCCAGCATTTT. The chain recombines TRBV4-1 with TRBJ1-5; D gene ambiguous. The length of the CDR3 is 14 residues. Trimming took off 1 base at V and 6 bases at J, with 10 bases between the two ends. Germline CDR1 reads MGHRA; CDR2 reads YSYEKL.